This T cell receptor beta chain was identified during a study of T cells in Graves' hyperthyroidism and ophthalmopathy. At the level of the study: Upon initial diagnosis and before any treatment, peripheral blood was collected. Findings of the study overall: Most expanded thyroid clonotypes above 0.001 also appeared in blood. The model identified upcoming ophthalmopathy a median approximately six months ahead of onset.

Disease duration under 2 months; hyperthyroidism patients were aged 18 to 65. Trimming pared 5 bases from V and 9 bases from J, leaving 11 bases between. This CDR3 spans 13 amino acids. RNA transcripts served as the template for amplifying TCR beta CDR3 regions. Primed by the HTBI set, a first-round RT-PCR was run on the TCR CDR3. TCRdb used MiXCR to reprocess the multiplex PCR reads, holding one entry per CDR3 protein. The table has approximately 870,000 distinct CDR3 sequences, 38% seen once. There are many counts of this clonotype. Its specificity is unknown. The chain carries TRBV12-3 or TRBV12-4 and TRBJ1-6, with D unresolved. This TCR was recovered from a man aged 18 to 29 with Graves' hyperthyroidism. The sequenced material came from blood. The CDR3, as DNA: TGTGCCAGCAGTGCAATGTACGGTTCACCCCTCCACTTT. This encodes CASSAMYGSPLHF.